This T cell receptor (beta chain) was sequenced during a study of T-cell reconstitution after alpha-beta-depleted transplantation in children. Study-wide results and limits: Elevated TCRbeta diversity at day 60 was traced, in some patients, to surviving recipient T cells and thymic progenitors. At around two months after transplant, the alpha-beta T cells were reportedly derived from several hundred expanded clones that came from non-depleted graft cells. T-cell counts and diversity at one year post-transplant came mainly from newly produced T cells.

This clonotype occurred many times. Its matching antigen is unknown. V gave up 4 bases and J gave up 8 bases, with 14 bases separating them. The germline gives CDR1 SQVTM, CDR2 ANQGSEA. The CDR3 covers 12 residues. A TCRbeta library incorporating unique molecular identifiers was prepared. MiXCR, applied by TCRdb to the PCR reads, yields one record per CDR3 protein. The sample records some 100,000 distinct CDR3 sequences, roughly a quarter being singletons. The chain employs TRBV29-1 and TRBJ1-2, with D hard to call. The source was PBMCs, collected before TCRalphabeta/CD19-depleted stem cell transplant. The TCR originated in a boy between 2 and 10 years old with acute lymphoblastic leukemia, due to receive a stem cell transplant. The CDR3 nucleotides are TGCAGCGTTGCCCGACGAGGTGACGGCTACACCTTC. Residues: CSVARRGDGYTF.